This T cell receptor beta chain was captured by sequencing in a study of metastatic and nonmetastatic thyroid tumors. Turning to the study itself: A comparison of repertoires was made across blood and tumor or nodule tissue from malignant and benign thyroid patients. Findings of the study overall: TCR beta diversity was reportedly significantly higher in malignant thyroid tumors than benign nodules, in blood and tumor.

This clone was recorded at least ten times. Its antigen is unidentified. Thyroid surgery was performed in patients who had received no treatment beforehand. CDR1 and CDR2 (germline): SGHNT, YYREEE (reference sequence). The CDR3 totals 14 residues. Trimming pared 4 bases from V and 3 bases from J, leaving 11 bases between. How the authors handled the data: Building a distant-metastasis classifier for papillary thyroid cancer drew on CDR3 differences across clinicopathological groups. TCRdb recomputed clones from the PCR reads via MiXCR. For this entry, the V and J calls and clone size follow TCRdb and not the study's own pipeline. The sample lists around 34,000 clones; about 18% were seen once.

The chain has TRBV5-4 and TRBJ2-1; D unresolved. Sequenced input: blood. This TCR came from a female donor with papillary thyroid cancer or a benign thyroid nodule (not recorded which). Some clones in this sample may be carry-over from other donors' samples. As DNA, the CDR3 is TGTGCCAGCAGCCCGGCATGGGACTACAATGAGCAGTTCTTC. Translating gives CASSPAWDYNEQFF.